The clone carrying this TCR beta chain was counted only a few times. The antigen remains unidentified. The data originate from a study of T cell repertoires in cytomegalovirus infection. Study in general: The authors used CMV epitopes that were HLA-C-restricted (recently identified) and HLA-B-restricted (well studied). Public TCR beta signatures provided an indication of both CMV infection and a matching HLA type. General study points: Frequencies of public TCR beta families were cumulated, and this identified carriers of CMV plus the relevant HLA. The study found HLA-C-restricted CMV-specific TCR beta clonotypes dominating the ex vivo response.

TCRdb independently ran MiXCR on the reads; one entry per CDR3 protein. The data hold about 830,000 distinct CDR3 sequences, with approximately 32% observed a single time. This CDR3 spans 11 amino acids. Germline CDR1 and CDR2: ENHRY and SYGVKD. Trimming removed 3 bases from V and 11 bases from J, with 10 bases in between. Sequencing used cultured CD8+ T cells from PBMCs, obtained from culture after CMV antigen stimulation. The rearrangement uses TRBV10-3 and TRBJ1-1; no reliable D call. The source is a human donor in good health (CMV status not recorded). Some clones in this sample may be carry-over from other donors' samples. The CDR3 DNA reads as TGTGCCATCAGTGATACAAGGAAGGCTTTCTTT. As protein: CAISDTRKAFF.